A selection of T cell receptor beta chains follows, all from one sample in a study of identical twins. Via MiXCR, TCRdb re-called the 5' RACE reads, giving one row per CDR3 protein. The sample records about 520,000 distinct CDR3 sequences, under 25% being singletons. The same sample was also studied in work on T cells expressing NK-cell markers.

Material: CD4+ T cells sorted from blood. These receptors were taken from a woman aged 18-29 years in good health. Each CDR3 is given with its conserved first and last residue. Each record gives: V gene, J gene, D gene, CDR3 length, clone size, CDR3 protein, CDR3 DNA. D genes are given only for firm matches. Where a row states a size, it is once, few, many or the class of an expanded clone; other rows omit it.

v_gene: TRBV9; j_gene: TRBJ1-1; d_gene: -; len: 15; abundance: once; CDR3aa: CASSVAGIRGTEAFF; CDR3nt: TGTGCCAGCAGCGTAGCAGGAATCAGGGGCACTGAAGCTTTCTTT
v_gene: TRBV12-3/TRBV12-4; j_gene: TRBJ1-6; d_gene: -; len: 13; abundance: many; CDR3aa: CASSLQTQSPLHF; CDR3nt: TGTGCCAGCAGTTTACAGACCCAGTCACCCCTCCACTTT
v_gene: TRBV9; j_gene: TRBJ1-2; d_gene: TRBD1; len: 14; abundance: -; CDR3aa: CASSSPPTGEGYTF; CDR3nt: TGTGCCAGCAGCTCCCCCCCCACAGGGGAAGGCTACACCTTC
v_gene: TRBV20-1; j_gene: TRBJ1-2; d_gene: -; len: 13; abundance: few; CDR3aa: CSAIRQPPHGYTF; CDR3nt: TGCAGTGCTATTCGACAGCCTCCTCATGGCTACACCTTC
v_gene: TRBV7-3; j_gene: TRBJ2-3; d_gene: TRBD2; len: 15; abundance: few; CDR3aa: CASSTRGGASDTQYF; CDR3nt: TGTGCCAGCAGCACCCGGGGGGGGGCCTCAGATACGCAGTATTTT
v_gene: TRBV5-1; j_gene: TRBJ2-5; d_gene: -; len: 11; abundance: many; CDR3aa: CASSLHETQYF; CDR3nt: TGCGCCAGCAGCTTGCACGAGACCCAGTACTTC
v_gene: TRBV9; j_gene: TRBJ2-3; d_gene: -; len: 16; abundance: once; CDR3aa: CASSVGGGLATDTQYF; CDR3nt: TGTGCCAGCAGCGTAGGCGGAGGGTTGGCCACAGATACGCAGTATTTT
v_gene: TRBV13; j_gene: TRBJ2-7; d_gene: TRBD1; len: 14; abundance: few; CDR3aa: CASSRRDRGDEQYF; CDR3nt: TGTGCCAGCAGCCGCCGGGACAGGGGTGACGAGCAGTACTTC
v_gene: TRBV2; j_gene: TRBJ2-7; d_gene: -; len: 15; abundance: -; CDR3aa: CASSGRAGKVDEQYF; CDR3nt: TGTGCCAGCAGCGGAAGGGCAGGGAAGGTCGACGAGCAGTACTTC
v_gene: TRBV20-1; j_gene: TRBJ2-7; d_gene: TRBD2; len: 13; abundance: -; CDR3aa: CSAGLAYTYEQYF; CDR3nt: TGCAGTGCGGGACTAGCGTATACCTACGAGCAGTACTTC
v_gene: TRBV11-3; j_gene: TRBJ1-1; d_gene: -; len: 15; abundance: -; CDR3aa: CASSPTPSWTAEAFF; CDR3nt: TGTGCCAGCAGCCCAACCCCCTCCTGGACCGCTGAAGCTTTCTTT
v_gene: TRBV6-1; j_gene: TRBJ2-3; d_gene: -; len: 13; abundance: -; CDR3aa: CASSEAAENTQYF; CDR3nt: TGTGCCAGCAGTGAAGCAGCGGAGAATACGCAGTATTTT
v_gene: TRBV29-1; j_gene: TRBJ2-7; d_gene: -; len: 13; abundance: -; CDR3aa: CSVEALRVYEQYF; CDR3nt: TGCAGCGTTGAAGCTTTGCGGGTCTACGAGCAGTACTTC
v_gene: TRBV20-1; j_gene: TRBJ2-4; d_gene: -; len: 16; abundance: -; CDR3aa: CSARSLIAVAKNIQYF; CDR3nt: TGCAGTGCTCGCTCCCTAATAGCAGTAGCCAAAAACATTCAGTACTTC
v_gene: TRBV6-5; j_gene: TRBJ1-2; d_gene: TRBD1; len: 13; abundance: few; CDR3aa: CASSSPRTGGYTF; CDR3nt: TGTGCCAGCAGTTCACCTCGGACAGGTGGCTACACCTTC
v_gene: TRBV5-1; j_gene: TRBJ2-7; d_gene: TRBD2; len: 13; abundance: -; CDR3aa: CASSPEVAGEQYF; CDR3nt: TGCGCCAGCAGCCCAGAAGTAGCGGGGGAGCAGTACTTC
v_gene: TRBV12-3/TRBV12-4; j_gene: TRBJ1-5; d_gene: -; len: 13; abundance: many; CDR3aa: CASSAYRDQPQHF; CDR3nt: TGTGCCAGCAGTGCCTACAGGGATCAGCCCCAGCATTTT
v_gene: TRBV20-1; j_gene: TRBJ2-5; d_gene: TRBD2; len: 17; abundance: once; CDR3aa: CSARNSIAGGLQETQYF; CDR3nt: TGCAGTGCTAGAAATTCCATAGCGGGAGGACTCCAAGAGACCCAGTACTTC
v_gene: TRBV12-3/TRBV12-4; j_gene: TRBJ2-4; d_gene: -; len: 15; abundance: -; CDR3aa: CASSPVSVAKNIQYF; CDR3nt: TGTGCCAGCAGCCCTGTATCGGTAGCCAAAAACATTCAGTACTTC
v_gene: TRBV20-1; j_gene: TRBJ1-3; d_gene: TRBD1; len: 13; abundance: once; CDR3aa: CSVRTGPGNTIYF; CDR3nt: TGCAGTGTTCGGACAGGGCCCGGAAACACCATATATTTT
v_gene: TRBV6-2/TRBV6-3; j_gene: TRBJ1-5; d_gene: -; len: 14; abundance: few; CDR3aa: CASMNGRGHQPQHF; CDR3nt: TGTGCCAGCATGAATGGCAGGGGTCATCAGCCCCAGCATTTT
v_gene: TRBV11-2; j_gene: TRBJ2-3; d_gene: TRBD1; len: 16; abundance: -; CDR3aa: CASSLDGQGISGTQYF; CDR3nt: TGTGCCAGCAGCTTAGACGGACAGGGGATTTCTGGTACGCAGTATTTT
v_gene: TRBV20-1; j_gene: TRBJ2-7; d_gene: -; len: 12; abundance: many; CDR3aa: CSAAQTWTGQYF; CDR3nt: TGCAGTGCTGCTCAGACGTGGACGGGGCAGTACTTC
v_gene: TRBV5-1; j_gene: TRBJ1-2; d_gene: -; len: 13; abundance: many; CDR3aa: CASSLGGESLYTF; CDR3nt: TGCGCCAGCAGCTTGGGAGGGGAATCTCTCTACACCTTC
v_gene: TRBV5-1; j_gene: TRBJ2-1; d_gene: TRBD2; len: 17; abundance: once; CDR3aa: CASSPEGLAGGYNEQFF; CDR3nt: TGCGCCAGCAGCCCGGAAGGACTAGCGGGGGGGTACAATGAGCAGTTCTTC
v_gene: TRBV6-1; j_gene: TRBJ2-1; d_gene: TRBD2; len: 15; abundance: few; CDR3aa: CASSGRLAFHNEQFF; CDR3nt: TGTGCCAGCAGTGGGCGACTAGCGTTTCACAATGAGCAGTTCTTC
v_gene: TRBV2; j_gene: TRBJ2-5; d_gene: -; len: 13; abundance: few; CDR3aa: CASSEVDGETQYF; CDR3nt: TGTGCCAGCAGTGAAGTAGACGGGGAGACCCAGTACTTC
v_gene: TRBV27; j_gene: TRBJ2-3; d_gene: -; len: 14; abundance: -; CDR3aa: CASRQPGVGDTQYF; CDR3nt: TGTGCCAGCAGACAGCCCGGAGTGGGAGATACGCAGTATTTT
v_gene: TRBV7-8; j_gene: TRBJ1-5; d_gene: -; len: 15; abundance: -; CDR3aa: CASSSSRRFNQPQHF; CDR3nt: TGTGCCAGCAGCTCGAGTCGACGGTTTAATCAGCCCCAGCATTTT
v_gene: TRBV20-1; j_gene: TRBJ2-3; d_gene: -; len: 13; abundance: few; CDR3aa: CSAGYGSTDTQYF; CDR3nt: TGCAGTGCCGGCTACGGCAGCACAGATACGCAGTATTTT
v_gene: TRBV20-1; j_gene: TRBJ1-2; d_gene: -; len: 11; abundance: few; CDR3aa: CSANREYGYTF; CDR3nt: TGCAGTGCTAACAGGGAATACGGCTACACCTTC
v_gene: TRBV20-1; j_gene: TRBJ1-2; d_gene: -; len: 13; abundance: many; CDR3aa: CSAERAFLYGYTF; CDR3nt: TGCAGTGCTGAGAGGGCTTTCCTCTATGGCTACACCTTC
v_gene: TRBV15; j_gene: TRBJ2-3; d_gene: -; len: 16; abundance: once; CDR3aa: CATSREAGRGADTQYF; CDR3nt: TGTGCCACCAGCAGAGAGGCCGGACGAGGGGCAGATACGCAGTATTTT
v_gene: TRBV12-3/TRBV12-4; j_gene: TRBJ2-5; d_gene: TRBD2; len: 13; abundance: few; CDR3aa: CASKAGDQETQYF; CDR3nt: TGTGCCAGCAAAGCGGGGGACCAAGAGACCCAGTACTTC
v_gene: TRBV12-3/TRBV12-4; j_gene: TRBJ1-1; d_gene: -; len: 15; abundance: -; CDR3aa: CASSGRESMNTEAFF; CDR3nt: TGTGCCAGCAGTGGCCGCGAGAGCATGAACACTGAAGCTTTCTTT
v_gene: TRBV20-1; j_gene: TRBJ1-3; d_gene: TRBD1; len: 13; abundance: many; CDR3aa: CSAGQDSGNTIYF; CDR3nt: TGCAGTGCCGGACAGGACTCTGGAAACACCATATATTTT
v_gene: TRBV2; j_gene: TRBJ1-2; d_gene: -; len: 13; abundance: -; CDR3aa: CASNSREPYGYTF; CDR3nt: TGTGCCAGCAACTCCCGGGAACCCTATGGCTACACCTTC
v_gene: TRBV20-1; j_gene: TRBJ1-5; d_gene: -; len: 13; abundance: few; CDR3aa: CSARGGGAQPQHF; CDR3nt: TGCAGTGCTAGAGGCGGAGGGGCTCAGCCCCAGCATTTT
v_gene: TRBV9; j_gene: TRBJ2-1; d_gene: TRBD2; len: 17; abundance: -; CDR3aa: CASSTRTSGRAYNEQFF; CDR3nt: TGTGCCAGCAGCACCCGGACTAGCGGGAGGGCCTACAATGAGCAGTTCTTC
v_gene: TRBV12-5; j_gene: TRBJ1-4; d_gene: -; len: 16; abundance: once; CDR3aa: CASGLVLSGGNEKLFF; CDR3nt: TGTGCTAGTGGTTTGGTACTGAGCGGCGGGAACGAAAAACTGTTTTTT
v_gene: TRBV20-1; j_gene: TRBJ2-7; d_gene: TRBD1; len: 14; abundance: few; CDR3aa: CSARATGGHYEQYF; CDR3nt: TGCAGTGCTAGAGCGACAGGGGGTCACTACGAGCAGTACTTC
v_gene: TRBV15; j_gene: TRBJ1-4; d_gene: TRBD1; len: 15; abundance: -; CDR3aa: CATSRWTGVAEKLFF; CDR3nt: TGTGCCACCAGCAGATGGACAGGGGTGGCTGAAAAACTGTTTTTT
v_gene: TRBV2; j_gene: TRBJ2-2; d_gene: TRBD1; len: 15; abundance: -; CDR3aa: CASRLTGGASGELFF; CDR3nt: TGTGCCAGCAGACTAACAGGGGGCGCTTCCGGGGAGCTGTTTTTT
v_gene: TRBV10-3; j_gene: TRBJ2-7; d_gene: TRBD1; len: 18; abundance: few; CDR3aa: CAITSRGLARGYGSEQYF; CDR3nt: TGTGCCATCACCTCGAGGGGGCTAGCCCGAGGTTACGGCTCCGAGCAGTACTTC